This T cell receptor beta chain was profiled in a study of shared clonotypes between healthy human individuals (dated by TCRdb to 2020 to 2021). Describing the broader study: A couple of women and a few men aged 18 to 49 years were included in the cohort. Per donor, leukapheresis produced somewhere between about 0.94 and 9 billion PBMCs. The study deeply sequenced blood TCR repertoires of five healthy adults to estimate repertoire size and the extent of clonotype sharing between individuals. To increase sequencing depth and limit assay-specific biases, TCR repertoire library preparation and sequencing were carried out by different laboratories using diverse techniques.

Summary of the overall study and its limitations: Sampling was restricted to blood, and TCR repertoires in tissues likely differ from the TCR repertoires found in blood. Based on pairwise subsampling, the degree of clonotype sharing among donors was expected to be affected by sequencing depth. The small number of donors limited the genetic and exposure-history diversity represented.

Using the deep immunoSEQ assay, TCR CDR3 regions were amplified from genomic DNA by multiplex PCR. Extracted genomic DNA from each cell subset was distributed evenly across all wells of several immunoSEQ 96-well plates, and each plate was treated as a replicate. For unsorted PBMC, roughly 300 ng of genomic DNA, equivalent to about 30,000 T cell genomes, went into each replicate PCR. Genomic DNA from unsorted PBMC was sequenced over ten immunoSEQ deep assay plates. Purified libraries were measured with a Qubit 3.0 fluorometer, size-checked on a Bioanalyzer 2100, and measured again with the KAPA Library Quantification kit. A separate single-read 150-cycle Illumina NextSeq 550 flow cell was used to sequence each immunoSEQ 96-well plate. The study's own analysis went as follows. Because only junctional sequences without quality scores were contained in the immunoSEQ output, filtering matching that applied to full-length reads could not be performed. To assign V/J genes and CDR3, sequences were annotated using PyIR, a Python wrapper for IgBLAST v1.9, with IMGT germline references. Reads were filtered out if the reads had weak V/J assignments (E-value above 1e-6), no CDR3, stop codons, out-of-frame junctions, or ambiguous translated residues. A V3J clonotype was defined by an identical inferred V gene, J gene, and CDR3 amino acid sequence. To compute the percentage overlap between repertoires, the number of shared unique clonotypes was divided by the size of the smaller repertoire. Repertoire richness was assessed with RTK rarefaction, the Chao1 estimator, and Recon v2.1 estimates of unobserved clonotypes. The source is immuneACCESS, and TCRdb retained only in-frame sequences with V and J called. Part of the clones is not carried over; for the studies checked, unresolved V genes explain less than half of this, and the remainder is unexplained. Clonal size and the V and J genes are those of that table, whereas D and trimming came from the DNA. In all, the sample holds about 470,000 clones, and roughly 80% of those were seen once. Around 13% of the sample belongs to the ten largest clones.

Based on the germline V gene, the CDR1 and CDR2 sequences are SGHRS and YFSETQ. The CDR3 goes from the cysteine to the phenylalanine over 15 residues. Only CDR3 DNA is held: 45 bases, read in frame from base 1. Trimming removed 3 bases from V and 3 bases from J; the gene matches leave 2 bases unexplained. This clone came up once. The antigen it recognizes is unknown. Per-base qualities were not stored, and no clone one base away is much larger. The sample carries other DNA sequences with the same CDR3. Donors were healthy HIV-negative adults with no recently reported acute infections or vaccinations. Every donor was a Caucasian adult living in Nashville, Tennessee, USA. For unsorted samples, tens of millions of PBMCs were counted, and genomic DNA was extracted using the QIAamp DNA Blood Mini kit. Blood was collected by leukapheresis, and PBMCs were isolated by Ficoll-Histopaque density gradient centrifugation and then cryopreserved in liquid nitrogen vapor phase.

This chain joins TRBV5-1 to TRBJ2-1; a stretch of 11 junction bases matches TRBD2. The sample comprised PBMCs. This TCR derives from a woman between 40 and 50 years old in good health. Some clones in this sample may be carry-over from other donors' samples. Read as DNA, the sequence is TGCGCCAGCAGCTCGGGACTAGCGGACTACAATGAGCAGTTCTTC. It translates to CASSSGLADYNEQFF.